The TCR beta chain under discussion was sequenced for a study of T cells after yellow fever vaccination. Whole-study findings and limits: Reappearance after the booster was observed for most primary-vaccination clones (96% CD4, about 90% CD8). The presence of abundant clonotypes contaminating from the bulk population was possible in FACS-sorted repertoires.

The table lists this clonotype with a few counts. Its antigen is unknown. TCRdb itself ran the 5' RACE reads through MiXCR, one entry per CDR3 protein. The top ten clones hold around 3.2% of a sample with about 320,000 distinct CDR3 sequences, about 11% of them seen once. The input for sequencing was CD4+ T cells sorted from PBMCs, taken 45 days after the yellow fever booster vaccination. The clonotype comes from a man aged 18 to 29 who received the YFV17D yellow fever vaccine.

The CDR3 sequence: CSVDPGTGSLETQYF. The CDR3 coding sequence is TGCAGCGTTGACCCCGGGACAGGGTCGTTGGAGACCCAGTACTTC. V is TRBV29-1 and J is TRBJ2-5; 9 bases line up with TRBD1. With V trimmed by 3 bases and J by 5 bases, 10 bases remained unmatched. Per germline, CDR1 SQVTM and CDR2 ANQGSEA. This CDR3 contains 15 residues. Combining the CDR3 with reference TRBV29-1 and TRBJ2-5 gives the whole variable domain SAVISQKPSRDICQRGTSLTIQCQVDSQVTMMFWYRQQPGQSLTLIATANQGSEATYESGFVIDKFPISRPNLTFSTLTVSNMSPEDSSIYLCSVDPGTGSLETQYFGPGTRLLVL.